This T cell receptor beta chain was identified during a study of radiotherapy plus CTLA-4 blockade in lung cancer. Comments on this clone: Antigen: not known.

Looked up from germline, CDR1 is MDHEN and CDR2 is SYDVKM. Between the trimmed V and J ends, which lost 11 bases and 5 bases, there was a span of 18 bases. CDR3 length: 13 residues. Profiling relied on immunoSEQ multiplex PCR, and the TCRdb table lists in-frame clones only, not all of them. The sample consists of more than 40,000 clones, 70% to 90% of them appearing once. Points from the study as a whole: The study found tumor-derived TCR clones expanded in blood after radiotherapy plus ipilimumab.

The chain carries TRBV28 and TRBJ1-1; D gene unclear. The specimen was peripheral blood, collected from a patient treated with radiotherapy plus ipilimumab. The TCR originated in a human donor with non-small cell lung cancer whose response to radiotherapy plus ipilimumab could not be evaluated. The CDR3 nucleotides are TGTGCCGGCCGGACGCGGGGTGGGACTGAAGCTTTCTTT. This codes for CAGRTRGGTEAFF.